The TCR beta chain under discussion was sequenced for a study of Tregs in tolerant kidney transplant recipients. Study as a whole: Related graft donors supplied nonmyeloablative bone marrow transplants, and mixed chimerism was transient.

CD4+CD25+CD127- Tregs, CD4+CD25- non-Tregs, CD4 and CD8 cells were sorted. From germline, CDR1 is MDHEN and CDR2 SYDVKM. The CDR3 covers 15 residues. Trimming removed 5 bases at V and 2 bases at J, with 16 bases between. On this clone itself: Its antigen is undetermined.

Study conclusions and caveats: Biological reproducibility was not directly addressed in this study. Activated donor B cell expansion appeared to reveal the most relevant donor-specific TCRbeta repertoire.

The repertoire was sequenced with immunoSEQ multiplex PCR; TCRdb's copy has only in-frame clones and lacks some. The sample has around 70,000 clones; around nine tenths are singletons. Here the sequenced sample was CD8+ T cells from blood, taken before the transplant. The chain uses TRBV28 and TRBJ2-7, with D maybe TRBD2 (6 bases). This clonotype was obtained from a human donor who received a combined kidney and bone marrow transplant. CDR3 in DNA: TGTGCCAGCAGTCCCTGGGACTTGTACACCTACGAGCAGTACTTC. It yields the protein CASSPWDLYTYEQYF.